These 3 T cell receptor beta chains were all obtained from the same sample, sequenced in a study of cytomegalovirus exposure and HLA in healthy donors. A multiplex PCR was run with 60 Vbeta primers and 13 Jbeta primers. The method was immunoSEQ multiplex PCR; TCRdb's version includes in-frame clones alone and lacks a portion of them. Of approximately 100,000 clones in the sample, under 80% were seen once. Sequenced sample: PBMCs. These TCRs come from a middle-aged man in good health and CMV-seronegative.

The chain uses TRBV4-3 and TRBJ1-6; a possible D gene is TRBD1 (5 bases). Germline-derived CDR1 and CDR2 are LGHNA and YSLEER. The CDR3 spans 17 residues. Trimming removed 0 bases from V and 9 bases from J, with 18 bases in between. The CDR3 DNA reads TGCGCCAGCAGCCAAGATTATGGCCAGGGTCTTTTTTCACCCCTCCACTTT. It codes for CASSQDYGQGLFSPLHF.

This chain uses TRBV28 with TRBJ1-4; 10 bases fit TRBD1. Germline loops: CDR1 MDHEN, CDR2 SYDVKM. This CDR3 is 15 amino acids long. V shed 7 bases and J 7 bases; nucleotides not matched to a gene: 9. The CDR3 is CASTMTGGAFEKLFF. The CDR3 DNA reads TGTGCCAGCACCATGACAGGGGGCGCGTTTGAAAAACTGTTTTTT.

The rearrangement links TRBV14 to TRBJ1-5; 8 nucleotides line up with TRBD1. V was clipped by 4 bases and J by 4 bases; unmatched bases: 6. This CDR3 is built from 15 residues. Per the germline V gene, CDR1 is SGHDN and CDR2 is FVKESK. The CDR3 loop is CASSLAGGANQPQHF. The CDR3 region has the DNA TGTGCCAGCAGCCTGGCAGGGGGCGCGAATCAGCCCCAGCATTTT. The full variable domain, in which reference TRBV14 and TRBJ1-5 provide the parts outside the CDR3, is EAGVTQFPSHSVIEKGQTVTLRCDPISGHDNLYWYRRVMGKEIKFLLHFVKESKQDESGMPNNRFLAERTGGTYSTLKVQPAELEDSGVYFCASSLAGGANQPQHFGDGTRLSIL.